One and the same sample provided the 29 T cell receptor beta chains below, sequenced in a study of cytomegalovirus exposure and HLA in healthy donors. PCR was performed using 60 Vbeta and 13 Jbeta primers. TCRdb keeps only in-frame clones here, not all; method: immunoSEQ multiplex PCR. The table records roughly 180,000 clones, more than 65% of them present only once. The specimen sequenced was PBMCs. Receptors originate from a girl aged 10-17 years in good health and CMV-seropositive.

This clone was observed a handful of times. This rearrangement joins TRBV15 to TRBJ1-1; D unresolved. The V and J ends lost 0 bases and 1 base respectively, with 6 bases between them. Germline V lookup: CDR1 LNHNV, CDR2 YYDKDF (reference sequence). The CDR3 extends over 14 amino acids. This chain's CDR3 is CATSRELKNTEAFF. CDR3 DNA sequence: TGTGCCACCAGCAGAGAACTGAAGAACACTGAAGCTTTCTTT.

The rearrangement uses TRBV5-1 and TRBJ2-1; the match to TRBD1 covers 8 bases. The CDR3 has 15 amino acids. V dropped 5 bases and J dropped 2; count of bases not matched to a gene: 6. CDR1 and CDR2 from the germline V gene are SGHRS and YFSETQ. CDR3 DNA: TGCGCCAGCAGTCGGACAGGGTCGACCTACAATGAGCAGTTCTTC. Its translation: CASSRTGSTYNEQFF.

This clone appeared a single time. This chain uses TRBV10-2 with TRBJ2-3; 8 positions match TRBD2. V shed 5 bases, J shed 5 bases, and the junction held 9 bases outside the gene matches. This CDR3 has 15 residues. Germline lookup yields CDR1 WSHSY and CDR2 SAAADI. CDR3 sequence: CASSYTSGVRDTQYF. As DNA, the CDR3 is TGCGCCAGCAGTTACACTAGCGGCGTTAGAGATACGCAGTATTTT.

The V gene is TRBV5-4, the J gene TRBJ2-7; 11 bases fit TRBD2. This CDR3 comprises 16 residues. V shed 4 bases, J shed 4 bases, and the junction held 10 bases outside the gene matches. The germline V gene has CDR1 SGHNT and CDR2 YYREEE (reference sequence). The CDR3 here is CASSPWGLAGGYEQYF. The DNA for the CDR3 is TGTGCCAGCAGCCCCTGGGGGCTAGCGGGGGGTTACGAGCAGTACTTC.

The rearrangement links TRBV6-5 to TRBJ2-1, with a tentative D call TRBD2 (6 bases). This CDR3 contains 15 residues. The V and J ends lost 1 base and 5 bases respectively, with 12 bases between them. From germline, CDR1 is MNHEY and CDR2 SVGAGI. CDR3 nucleotides: TGTGCCAGCAGTTACTTGGGACTGTCCGACAATGAGCAGTTCTTC. This encodes CASSYLGLSDNEQFF.

Only a few counts were recorded for this clone. The genes are TRBV7-2 and TRBJ2-3, with 11 bases that match TRBD2. The CDR3 totals 15 residues. The germline CDR1 and CDR2 sequences are SGHTA and FQGNSA. The trim removed 1 base at V and 6 bases at J, leaving 3 bases unmatched. CDR3 in DNA: TGTGCCAGCAGCTTAGAACTAGCGGGAGCGGATACGCAGTATTTT. Amino acid sequence: CASSLELAGADTQYF.

The V gene is TRBV13, the J gene TRBJ2-1, with D uncertain. Trimming removed 6 bases at V and 5 bases at J, with 5 bases between. Germline-derived CDR1 and CDR2 are PRHDT and FYEKMQ (reference sequence). CDR3 length equals 11 residues. In DNA form, the CDR3 reads TGTGCCAGCAGTCGGGACAATGAGCAGTTCTTC. Translating it yields CASSRDNEQFF.

This clone was observed a few times. This chain links TRBV9 with TRBJ1-1; tentatively, D is TRBD1 (6 bases). V lost 7 bases to trimming and J lost 7 bases, with 14 bases between them. CDR1 and CDR2 (germline): SGDLS, YYNGEE. This CDR3 region has 12 residues. The CDR3 DNA reads TGTGCCAGCGGGGGGCGGGGGCTTGAAGCTTTCTTT. It codes for CASGGRGLEAFF. Supplemented by reference TRBV9 and TRBJ1-1, the full variable domain reads DSGVTQTPKHLITATGQRVTLRCSPRSGDLSVYWYQQSLDQGLQFLIQYYNGEERAKGNILERFSAQQFPDLHSELNLSSLELGDSALYFCASGGRGLEAFFGQGTRLTVV.

This clone was counted only a few times. Other DNA sequences within the sample encode an identical CDR3. The chain has TRBV27 and TRBJ2-7; TRBD2 agrees at 13 bases. The CDR3 runs to 17 residues. Germline V gives CDR1 MNHEY, CDR2 SMNVEV (reference sequence). V shed 3 bases and J 6 bases; nucleotides not matched to a gene: 11. This CDR3 reads CASSFRGLAGVYGEQYF. CDR3 sequence (DNA): TGTGCCAGCAGTTTCCGAGGACTAGCGGGGGTTTATGGCGAGCAGTACTTC.

The rearrangement links TRBV7-9 to TRBJ2-3; no firm D call. CDR3 length equals 11 residues. The ends were cut back, 4 bases at V and 3 bases at J, with 2 bases in the middle. The V gene's germline CDR1 is SEHNR and CDR2 FQNEAQ (reference sequence). In DNA form, the CDR3 reads TGTGCCAGCAGCTCAACAGATACGCAGTATTTT. This gives the protein CASSSTDTQYF.

V usage is TRBV19 and J usage is TRBJ2-1; D perhaps matches TRBD1 (6 bases). V was pared by 8 bases and J by 9 bases, with 23 bases between. This CDR3 has 15 residues. Germline values: CDR1 LNHDA, CDR2 SQIVND (reference sequence). CDR3: CASGRTLGAQSEQFF. The CDR3 region has the DNA TGTGCCAGTGGCCGGACTTTGGGGGCGCAAAGTGAGCAGTTCTTC.

This sequence joins TRBV2 and TRBJ1-2; 10 bases align to TRBD1. The CDR3 loop spans 15 amino acids. Germline V gene lookup returns CDR1 SNHLY and CDR2 FYNNEI. The V segment lost 1 base and the J segment 7 bases; nucleotides outside the gene matches: 6. The CDR3 DNA follows: TGTGCCAGCAGTGAAGGGGGACAGGGGTTGTTTGGCTACACCTTC. This translates into CASSEGGQGLFGYTF.

The J gene is TRBJ2-7, the V gene TRBV2, with a weak D call TRBD2 (5 bases). CDR1 is SNHLY and CDR2 is FYNNEI in the germline V gene. The CDR3 length is 15 residues. Trimming cost V 6 bases and J 3 bases, with 18 bases left between them. The CDR3 DNA follows: TGTGCCAGCAGACGGACTCTTCTTCTTTACTACGAGCAGTACTTC. This gives the protein CASRRTLLLYYEQYF.

This chain connects TRBV4-2 to TRBJ2-2, with D possibly matching TRBD2 (6 bases). Germline V gene data show CDR1 as LGHNA and CDR2 as YNFKEQ. V shed 3 bases and J shed 7 bases, with 18 bases lying between them. The CDR3 is 16 amino acids. The CDR3 DNA is TGTGCCAGCAGCCAGGTTGGGGGGAGCGACGGCGGGGAGCTGTTTTTT. This sequence encodes CASSQVGGSDGGELFF.

This chain uses TRBV10-3 with TRBJ1-4; D is unclear. Germline V CDR1 and CDR2: ENHRY, SYGVKD. This CDR3 has 12 residues. V dropped 4 bases and J dropped 12 bases, with 12 bases sitting between them. CDR3: CAISGEGRQLFF. DNA for the CDR3: TGTGCCATCAGTGGGGAGGGCAGGCAACTGTTTTTT.

The genes are TRBV9 and TRBJ2-3, with D tentatively TRBD2 (5 bases). V gave up 0 bases and J gave up 3 bases, with 8 bases separating them. Germline V CDR1 and CDR2: SGDLS, YYNGEE. The CDR3 spans 14 residues. The CDR3 reads CASSVDGGTDTQYF. The CDR3 coding sequence is TGTGCCAGCAGCGTAGACGGAGGTACAGATACGCAGTATTTT.

The chain links TRBV7-9 to TRBJ2-2, with TRBD1 as a possible D gene (5 bases). CDR1 is SEHNR and CDR2 is FQNEAQ in the germline V gene (reference sequence). This CDR3 has 14 residues. The ends were cut back, 0 bases at V and 3 bases at J, with 5 bases in the middle. As DNA, the CDR3 is TGTGCCAGCAGCTTAGCGACAGACACCGGGGAGCTGTTTTTT. This codes for CASSLATDTGELFF.

V usage is TRBV7-8 and J usage is TRBJ1-5; D unresolved. Germline values: CDR1 SGHVS, CDR2 FQNEAQ. Trimming stripped 3 bases from V and 0 bases from J, with 12 bases between. CDR3 length: 16 amino acids. CDR3 nucleotides: TGTGCCAGCAGCTTGCGCCCCGGGGTTAGCAATCAGCCCCAGCATTTT. It translates to CASSLRPGVSNQPQHF.

V usage is TRBV6-1 and J usage is TRBJ2-7, with 7 bases matching TRBD2. The CDR3 is 13 amino acids. Per germline, CDR1 MNHNS and CDR2 SASEGT. The trim removed 6 bases at V and 4 bases at J, leaving 6 bases unmatched. CDR3 nucleotides: TGTGCCAGCAGGGAACAAGCGGGATACGAGCAGTACTTC. This gives the protein CASREQAGYEQYF.

V gene TRBV4-3 combines with J gene TRBJ2-7, with D perhaps TRBD1 (6 bases). The CDR3 has 15 amino acids. Germline values: CDR1 LGHNA, CDR2 YSLEER. Trimming removed 0 bases at V and 3 bases at J, with 12 bases between. The CDR3 reads CASSQEENRVYEQYF. The CDR3 DNA is TGCGCCAGCAGCCAAGAAGAAAACAGGGTCTACGAGCAGTACTTC.

V and J are TRBV9 and TRBJ2-2, with 9 bases identical to TRBD2. Germline CDR1 SGDLS, CDR2 YYNGEE. After removal of 4 bases from V and 0 bases from J, the junction contained 4 bases not matched to a gene. The CDR3 sequence is 16 residues long. The CDR3 DNA reads as TGTGCCAGCAGCTTTAGCGGGGGCTCGAACACCGGGGAGCTGTTTTTT. Translation: CASSFSGGSNTGELFF.

The rearrangement uses TRBV9 and TRBJ1-3; 7 bases align to TRBD1. Per germline, CDR1 SGDLS and CDR2 YYNGEE. Trimming at V came to 0 bases and at J to 4 bases, leaving 7 bases not matched to a gene. The CDR3 is 16 amino acids. The chain's CDR3 is CASSVAAGGLGNTIYF. CDR3 in DNA: TGTGCCAGCAGCGTAGCGGCAGGGGGTTTGGGAAACACCATATATTTT.

The genes are TRBV6-4 and TRBJ1-1, with D hard to call. The CDR3 length is 14 residues. Deletions cut 3 bases from V and 2 bases from J, with 10 bases between. Per germline, CDR1 MRHNA and CDR2 SNTAGT. The CDR3 DNA is TGTGCCAGCAGTGAGCCGCAGATCAACACTGAAGCTTTCTTT. Translated: CASSEPQINTEAFF.

The chain carries TRBV5-1 and TRBJ2-1, with 8 bases aligning to TRBD2. Trimming at V came to 3 bases and at J to 3 bases, leaving 5 bases not matched to a gene. The germline gives CDR1 SGHRS, CDR2 YFSETQ. The CDR3 is 15 amino acids. The DNA for the CDR3 is TGCGCCAGCAGCTCCACGACTAGCGACTACAATGAGCAGTTCTTC. Translated, it gives CASSSTTSDYNEQFF.

The rearrangement links TRBV19 to TRBJ1-5; D is uncertain. Trimming left V 5 bases short and J 1 base short, with 9 bases between. The CDR3 has 14 amino acids. The germline CDR1 and CDR2 sequences are LNHDA and SQIVND (reference sequence). As DNA, the CDR3 is TGTGCCAGTAGTTACAGTACCAGCAATCAGCCCCAGCATTTT. Translation: CASSYSTSNQPQHF. The whole variable domain, remainder taken from reference TRBV19 and TRBJ1-5, is DGGITQSPKYLFRKEGQNVTLSCEQNLNHDAMYWYRQDPGQGLRLIYYSQIVNDFQKGDIAEGYSVSREKKESFPLTVTSAQKNPTAFYLCASSYSTSNQPQHFGDGTRLSIL.

The rearrangement uses TRBV5-4 and TRBJ2-2, with a possible D match to TRBD2 (8 bases). V was pared by 0 bases and J by 4 bases, with 19 bases between. The germline CDR1 and CDR2 sequences are SGHNT and YYREEE (reference sequence). This CDR3 has 18 residues. This chain's CDR3 is CASSLAGGWSGGTGELFF. DNA for the CDR3: TGTGCCAGCAGCTTGGCAGGGGGTTGGAGCGGGGGCACCGGGGAGCTGTTTTTT.

The rearrangement joins TRBV5-1 to TRBJ2-2, with D tentatively TRBD1 (5 bases). Germline V gene data show CDR1 as SGHRS and CDR2 as YFSETQ. CDR3 length: 16 residues. V dropped 3 bases and J dropped 4 bases, with 16 bases sitting between them. The CDR3 region is CASSSDELRGTGELFF. CDR3 in DNA: TGCGCCAGCAGCTCCGACGAGCTTAGGGGCACCGGGGAGCTGTTTTTT.

In the case of this clone: This sample also contains other DNA sequences that code for the same CDR3. The chain has TRBV4-3 and TRBJ1-6; D gene ambiguous. Germline values: CDR1 LGHNA, CDR2 YSLEER. Between the trimmed V and J ends, which lost 0 bases and 1 base, there was a span of 10 bases. This CDR3 is 17 amino acids long. The CDR3 here is CASSQEGGSSYNSPLHF. The CDR3 region has the DNA TGCGCCAGCAGCCAAGAGGGTGGGAGTTCCTATAATTCACCCCTCCACTTT.

The V call is TRBV10-3, the J call TRBJ2-1; 11 bases match TRBD2. Per the germline V gene, CDR1 is ENHRY and CDR2 is SYGVKD. This CDR3 spans 15 amino acids. Unmatched junction bases numbered 3, after V lost 4 bases and J lost 4 bases. The CDR3 region has the DNA TGTGCCATCAGTGGGGTAGCGGGGGGGTACAATGAGCAGTTCTTC. It translates to CAISGVAGGYNEQFF.